This T cell receptor (beta chain) was recorded in a study of beta chain features in type 1 diabetes (dated by TCRdb to the late 2010s). A note on the overall study: Patients and healthy donors did not differ in mean age, gender distribution, total cell number or subset yield. A total of 90 million to 130 million sorted cells were examined across all samples, and a strong correlation was observed between cell number per subset and RNA yield. Regulatory and stem cell-like memory subsets were obtained from only 8 patients and roughly eight healthy donors, while naive and central memory subsets were obtained from all 30 or so donors. The study compared the TCRB repertoires of sorted circulating CD4+ T cell subsets in recently diagnosed type 1 diabetes patients with those in matched healthy donors. Overall results and qualifications from the work: Because cDNA was sequenced instead of genomic DNA, activated cells with high expression could be over-represented, although the groups did not differ in activation or CD3 levels. Type 1 diabetes patients showed a moderate but significant shortening of TCRB CDR3 length in all four CD4+ subsets. PCR may preferentially amplify shorter templates, but because patient and control samples were amplified and corrected together, any resulting skew would affect both groups equally. HLA sub-analyses involved small numbers of individuals, so any influence of HLA type on TCRB rearrangement remained unresolved. At VDJ recombination sites, patients with type 1 diabetes made fewer insertions and deleted more nucleotides, a pattern implying thymic rearrangement abnormalities. Naive, central memory and regulatory TCRB repertoires appeared to be more alike among patients than among healthy donors.

Each donor gave one peripheral blood draw, averaging around 120 mL, which was collected into heparinised tubes. Naive, central memory, regulatory and stem cell-like memory CD4+ T cells were sorted on a BD FACSAria II using a panel including CD45RO, CCR7, CD25, CD127, CD95 and CD27. Every sorted population had a purity above 98%. PBMCs were isolated immediately by Lymphoprep density gradient centrifugation and stained directly without culture. Samples were stained and sorted in pairs, with one healthy donor and one patient per experiment, so that batch effects were minimized. The entire amount of isolated RNA was reverse transcribed using the High Capacity cDNA Reverse Transcription Kit, so the sequenced TCRB transcripts were expressed ones. Naive, central memory and regulatory T cell samples underwent deep immunoSEQ sequencing, averaging around 4 million total reads per sample. Sorted cells were lysed in RLT buffer, and RNA was extracted using DNase-treated RNeasy Micro or Mini kits according to cell number. To prevent cross-contamination, each cell subset was processed individually, whereas patient and healthy donor samples were processed jointly. The immunoSEQ multiplex PCR was used to amplify TCRB sequences from cDNA, generating 87-bp fragments that spanned the CDR3 region. Sequencing of the amplicons was performed on the Illumina HiSeq platform. Per the authors' processing: Synthetic template baselines were used to correct PCR bias computationally, reads within Hamming distance 2 were collapsed, and singletons that could not be merged were discarded. Reads were aligned to IMGT to assign V, D and J genes, CDR3 length, and insertions or deletions at six rearrangement sites. Within each subset, clonotype counts were normalized to sorted cell number, and only after that were true diversity and Gini coefficients computed with the tcR R package. The overlap coefficient, calculated on TCRB nucleotide sequences, was used to quantify repertoire sharing. Out-of-frame TCRB sequences from naive cells were analyzed as a proxy for the pre-selection repertoire. This immuneACCESS table, as held by TCRdb, lists in-frame sequences with V and J called but not all clones. Of the missing ones, under half trace to an unresolved V gene in checked studies; the others have no known cause. V and J calls and clone size are given by that table; D and trimming were obtained from the DNA. This sample is represented by about 280,000 clones; 15% of them were singletons. The biggest ten clones account for roughly 0.015% of the sample.

To note about this clone: Its specific antigen is unknown. Base qualities are missing; no much larger clone stands one base away.

V lost 5 bases and J lost 2 bases; the stretch between them is 12 bases long. Inclusive of the bounding cysteine and phenylalanine, the CDR3 is 14 residues long. The CDR3 DNA has 42 bases and is translated from base 1. CDR1 and CDR2 were assigned from the germline V gene as MNHEY and SVGAGI. The chain was built from TRBV6-5 and TRBJ2-5; TRBD1 might be the D gene, on 6 matching bases. Sequencing used naive CD4+ T cells from blood. The sample's cell subset or site label is to be understood as: true naive CD4+ T cells. The source is a man between 18 and 29 years old with type 1 diabetes. The CDR3 in this case is CASSTQGQQETQYF. The DNA sequence reads TGTGCCAGCAGTACACAGGGCCAACAAGAGACCCAGTACTTC.